The present T cell receptor beta chain was sequenced within a study of T cell repertoires in cytomegalovirus infection. Study context: Based on public TCR beta signatures, there were indications of CMV infection and of a matching HLA type.

This CDR3 comprises 13 residues. Trimming removed 0 bases from V and 6 bases from J, with 9 bases in between. Per germline, CDR1 SGHTA and CDR2 FQGNSA. There are many counts of this clonotype. Each CDR3 protein gets one entry after TCRdb re-called the reads with MiXCR. The data contain almost 300,000 distinct CDR3 sequences, roughly a tenth of them seen just once; the ten biggest clones take up approximately 2.3%. The sample was PBMCs. The chain links TRBV7-2 to TRBJ2-7, with D unclear. This receptor was identified in a human donor in good health (CMV status not recorded). Some clones in this sample may be carry-over from other donors' samples. The CDR3 DNA sequence: TGTGCCAGCAGCTTAGCGCCCCAGTCCGAGCAGTACGTC. Translation: CASSLAPQSEQYV.